This T cell receptor (beta chain) originates from a study of tumor-infiltrating lymphocytes in localized non-small cell lung cancer. Study-wide context: Some samples were collected after neoadjuvant chemotherapy; smokers, never-smokers and several histologies were included. Each patient gave resected tumor and non-adjacent uninvolved lung tissue.

On this clone itself: Its matching antigen is unknown.

Regarding the study as a whole: Available tissue quantity limited TCR sequencing to a patient subset. Different pieces of the same tissue went to different assays, confounding technical variation with intratumor heterogeneity.

The table came from immunoSEQ multiplex PCR; TCRdb's copy has only in-frame clones and leaves some out. The sample lists some 6,000 clones; around 60% were seen once. The receptor comes from a human donor with non-small cell lung cancer. The sequenced sample was uninvolved lung tissue not adjacent to the tumor.

CDR3 sequence reads: CAWSAHGTQPQHF. In DNA form, the CDR3 reads TGTGCCTGGAGTGCCCATGGGACCCAGCCCCAGCATTTT. J is TRBJ1-5 and V is TRBV30, with TRBD1 as a possible D gene (5 bases). CDR3 size: 13 residues. The germline CDR1 and CDR2 sequences are GTSNPN and SVGIG (reference sequence). The V end was cut by 1 base, the J end by 7 bases, with 11 bases between.